These 6 T cell receptor beta chains came from one sample sequenced in a study of OX40 agonist ivuxolimab in advanced cancers. Sequencing was performed with immunoSEQ multiplex PCR; in TCRdb, only in-frame clones are kept and a portion is missing. Here the sample spans around 60,000 clones, about 86% being singletons. The specimen was CD4+ or CD8+ T cells sorted from blood, collected in a trial of the OX40 agonist ivuxolimab. The receptors here all came from an adult with an advanced solid tumor such as melanoma, head and neck, liver or kidney cancer.

J is TRBJ1-5 and V is TRBV18; the match to TRBD1 covers 11 bases. Per the germline V gene, CDR1 is KGHSH and CDR2 is LQKENI. There are 15 residues in the CDR3. Unmatched junction bases numbered 8, after V lost 4 bases and J lost 9 bases. CDR3 residues: CASSLGQGVVGPQHF. CDR3 DNA: TGTGCCAGCTCACTGGGACAGGGGGTCGTAGGGCCCCAGCATTTT. The full variable domain, in which reference TRBV18 and TRBJ1-5 provide the parts outside the CDR3, is NAGVMQNPRHLVRRRGQEARLRCSPMKGHSHVYWYRQLPEEGLKFMVYLQKENIIDESGMPKERFSAEFPKEGPSILRIQQVVRGDSAAYFCASSLGQGVVGPQHFGDGTRLSIL.

This clone showed up just once. This chain connects TRBV7-9 to TRBJ1-5; no clear D gene. The CDR3 extends over 12 amino acids. Per the germline V gene, CDR1 is SEHNR and CDR2 is FQNEAQ (reference sequence). The V and J ends lost 1 base and 5 bases respectively, with 3 bases between them. CDR3 nucleotide sequence: TGTGCCAGCAGCTTAGAGGATCAGCCCCAGCATTTT. It encodes CASSLEDQPQHF.

Here the CDR3 reads CASSFGQAYEQYF. The CDR3 nucleotides are TGTGCCAGCAGTTTCGGACAAGCCTACGAGCAGTACTTC. J is TRBJ2-7 and V is TRBV28, with a weak D call TRBD1 (5 bases). Germline CDR1 MDHEN, CDR2 SYDVKM. With 3 bases removed from V and 2 bases from J, the gap between germline ends came to 8 bases. The CDR3 runs 13 residues.

This clone appeared once. V usage is TRBV11-2 and J usage is TRBJ2-7; maybe TRBD1 (5 bases). The CDR3 consists of 16 residues. The germline V gene has CDR1 SGHAT and CDR2 FQNNGV. With 4 bases removed from V and 2 bases from J, the gap between germline ends came to 18 bases. DNA of the CDR3: TGTGCCAGCAGCTCCCGCCCGACAGCCTTTGCCTACGAGCAGTACTTC. Translating gives CASSSRPTAFAYEQYF.

The CDR3 nucleotides are TGTGCCAGGGGCCACGGGACGGAGACATACAATGAGCAGTTCTTC. Translated: CARGHGTETYNEQFF. The chain has TRBV19 and TRBJ2-1; the D call may be TRBD1 or TRBD2 (5 bases each). Germline assignment: CDR1 LNHDA and CDR2 SQIVND (reference sequence). Between the trimmed V and J ends, which lost 9 bases and 4 bases, there was a span of 19 bases. The CDR3 totals 15 residues.

Only one count was recorded for this clone. This rearrangement joins TRBV11-2 to TRBJ2-7, with D unclear. From germline, CDR1 is SGHAT and CDR2 FQNNGV. There are 12 residues in the CDR3. Trimming shortened V by 1 base and J by 4 bases, and 5 bases separated the two germline ends. CDR3 DNA sequence: TGTGCCAGCAGCTTAGCCGGTTACGAGCAGTACTTC. Its protein product is CASSLAGYEQYF.